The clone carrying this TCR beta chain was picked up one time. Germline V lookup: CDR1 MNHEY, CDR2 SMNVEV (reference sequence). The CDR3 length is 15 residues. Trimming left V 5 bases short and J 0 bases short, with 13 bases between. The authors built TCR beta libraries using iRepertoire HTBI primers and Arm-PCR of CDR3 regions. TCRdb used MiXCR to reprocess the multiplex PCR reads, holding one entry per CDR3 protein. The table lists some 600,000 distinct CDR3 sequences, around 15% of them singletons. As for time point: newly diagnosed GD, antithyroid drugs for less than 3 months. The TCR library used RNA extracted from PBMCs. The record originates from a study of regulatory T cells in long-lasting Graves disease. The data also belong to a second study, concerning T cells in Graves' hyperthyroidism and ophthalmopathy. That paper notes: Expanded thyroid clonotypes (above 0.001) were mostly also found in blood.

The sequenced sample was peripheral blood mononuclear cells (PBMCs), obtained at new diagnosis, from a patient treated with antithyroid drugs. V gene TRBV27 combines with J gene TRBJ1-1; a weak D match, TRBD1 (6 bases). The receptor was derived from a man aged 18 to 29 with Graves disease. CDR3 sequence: CASSPQGTLNTEAFF. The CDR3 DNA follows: TGTGCCAGCAGTCCACAGGGAACACTGAACACTGAAGCTTTCTTT.